A single sample is the source of the 9 T cell receptor beta chains below, sequenced in a study of control samples from healthy donors and cancer patients. Sequencing was performed with immunoSEQ multiplex PCR; in TCRdb, only in-frame clones are kept and a portion is missing. Of about 170,000 clones listed, around 94% are singletons. The sample comprised blood. The receptor set was obtained from a woman between 18 and 30 years old in good health.

The chain carries TRBV15 and TRBJ2-1; 13 bases align to TRBD2. In germline, CDR1 is LNHNV, CDR2 YYDKDF (reference sequence). V gave up 0 bases and J gave up 7 bases; unmatched junction bases: 6. CDR3 length equals 17 residues. The CDR3 DNA reads TGTGCCACCAGCAGAGAGCCGGGACTAGCGGGAAAAAATGAGCAGTTCTTC. This sequence encodes CATSREPGLAGKNEQFF.

The rearrangement joins TRBV3-1 (or the pseudogene TRBV3-2) to TRBJ1-5; no reliable D call. CDR1 LGHDT and CDR2 YNNKEL come from the germline V gene (reference sequence). Between the trimmed V and J ends, which lost 2 bases and 1 base, there was a span of 9 bases. CDR3 length: 15 residues. In DNA, the CDR3 is TGTGCCAGCAGCCAACAAGGGATGAGCAATCAGCCCCAGCATTTT. Its protein is CASSQQGMSNQPQHF.

The chain couples TRBV11-3 to TRBJ2-2; D gene ambiguous. The CDR3 is 14 amino acids. Germline values: CDR1 SGHNT, CDR2 YENEEA. V lost 6 bases, J lost 6 bases, and 14 bases lay in between. CDR3 protein: CASSLANSPGELFF. CDR3 DNA sequence: TGTGCCAGCAGTCTTGCCAACAGCCCCGGGGAGCTGTTTTTT.

This chain uses TRBV7-3 with TRBJ2-5, with 7 bases identical to TRBD2. The CDR3 spans 14 residues. V gave up 4 bases and J gave up 4 bases; unmatched junction bases: 6. Germline-derived CDR1 and CDR2 are SGHTA and FQGTGA. The CDR3 sequence is CASSSGGGGETQYF. CDR3 in DNA: TGTGCCAGCAGCTCTGGCGGGGGTGGAGAGACCCAGTACTTC.

CDR3 DNA sequence: TGCGCCAGCAGCGGGTCAGGGGGCAGGGATACGCAGTATTTT. This gives the protein CASSGSGGRDTQYF. The V and J genes are TRBV5-1 and TRBJ2-3; 8 nucleotides align to TRBD1. CDR3 size: 14 residues. The germline CDR1 and CDR2 sequences are SGHRS and YFSETQ. V lost 4 bases and J lost 6; bases outside the gene matches: 7.

The chain employs TRBV6-1 and TRBJ2-3, with TRBD1 matching over 8 bases. Trimming removed 4 bases from V and 1 base from J; junction bases left unmatched: 10. The CDR3 length is 17 residues. In germline, CDR1 is MNHNS, CDR2 SASEGT. The CDR3 bases are TGTGCCAGCAGTGCCGGCCTAGGACAGGGCCGCACAGATACGCAGTATTTT. Translation gives CASSAGLGQGRTDTQYF.

The table lists this clone with a count of one. The J gene is TRBJ2-7, the V gene TRBV7-8; D is unclear. Per the germline V gene, CDR1 is SGHVS and CDR2 is FQNEAQ. The CDR3 loop spans 13 amino acids. The V gene lost 1 base and the J gene lost 6 bases, with 10 bases spanning the gap. Here the CDR3 reads CASSLVGSGEQYF. The CDR3 nucleotides read TGTGCCAGCAGCTTAGTGGGCTCTGGCGAGCAGTACTTC.

The chain links TRBV18 to TRBJ2-3; 10 bases map to TRBD2. The CDR3 runs to 16 residues. V shed 3 bases, J shed 5 bases, and the junction held 8 bases outside the gene matches. CDR1 and CDR2 from the germline V gene are KGHSH and LQKENI. The CDR3 here is CASSPGLAGVGDTQYF. The DNA of the CDR3 is TGTGCCAGCTCACCCGGCCTAGCGGGAGTAGGAGATACGCAGTATTTT.

The V and J genes are TRBV4-3 and TRBJ2-7; weak D call: TRBD1 (5 bases). CDR3 length equals 14 residues. V was trimmed by 0 bases and J by 6 bases, leaving 12 bases between them. CDR1 and CDR2 (germline): LGHNA, YSLEER. The CDR3 spells CASSQDQGPREQYF. The CDR3 DNA reads TGCGCCAGCAGCCAAGACCAGGGCCCCCGCGAGCAGTACTTC.